This TCR beta chain was identified during a study of Ad26.COV2.S vaccination and SARS-CoV-2 variants. For the study at large: Intramuscularly, Ad26.COV2.S was given either once or twice, 56 days apart.

The length of the CDR3 is 15 residues. The V and J ends lost 2 bases and 8 bases respectively, with 18 bases between them. Germline V lookup: CDR1 SGHDN, CDR2 FVKESK. Study-wide points: There was a possibility that the TCR breadth and depth analyses underestimated total T cell responses.

Data came from immunoSEQ multiplex PCR; TCRdb stores just in-frame clones and leaves some out. The sample includes about 420,000 clones, roughly 88% of them seen just once. The treatment is: 15 to 20 received Ad26.COV2.S at low or high dose, single or two shots; 5 received placebo; per-sample allocation not given. Sampling occurred on day 63 after the first vaccine or placebo injection. With respect to this clone: The target antigen is unknown.

Sequenced material: peripheral blood, taken in a trial of Ad26.COV2.S vaccine versus placebo. This chain links TRBV14 with TRBJ1-2; maybe TRBD1 (5 bases). This receptor was obtained from a person between 18 and 60 years old who received the Ad26.COV2.S COVID-19 vaccine or a placebo. The CDR3 here is CASSQSTGAREGYTF. The CDR3 DNA reads as TGTGCCAGCAGCCAAAGTACCGGGGCACGAGAGGGCTACACCTTC.